The 8 T cell receptor beta chains presented below share a single source sample, sequenced in a study of blood T cell repertoires in COVID-19. Using immunoSEQ multiplex PCR, the repertoire was profiled, and TCRdb retains in-frame clones only, with some absent. The sample records some 240,000 clones, about four fifths being singletons. Specimen: peripheral blood. These receptors came from an elderly woman with COVID-19, enrolled during active disease.

The rearrangement joins TRBV5-4 to TRBJ2-7; 7 bases align to TRBD2. The CDR3 sequence is 12 residues long. The germline V gene has CDR1 SGHNT and CDR2 YYREEE (reference sequence). Trimming took 9 bases from V and 6 from J; bases not matched to a gene: 9. The CDR3: CATDGGTLEQYF. As DNA, the CDR3 is TGTGCCACTGACGGGGGGACCCTCGAGCAGTACTTC.

The chain combines TRBV19 with TRBJ2-5, with 8 bases aligning to TRBD1. This CDR3 has 15 residues. Trimming at V came to 6 bases and at J to 2 bases, leaving 8 bases not matched to a gene. CDR1 is LNHDA and CDR2 is SQIVND in the germline V gene (reference sequence). The CDR3 reads CASRRQGMWQETQYF. The CDR3 nucleotides are TGTGCCAGTAGGAGACAGGGGATGTGGCAAGAGACCCAGTACTTC.

This clone was detected a few times. DNA of the CDR3: TGTGCCACCAGCGAGGAAAGAAAAGAGACCCAGTACTTC. It specifies CATSEERKETQYF. This chain joins TRBV15 and TRBJ2-5; D not certain. This CDR3 has 13 residues. Germline lookup yields CDR1 LNHNV and CDR2 YYDKDF (reference sequence). Trimming removed 5 bases at V and 3 bases at J, with 10 bases between.

The chain couples TRBV7-9 to TRBJ1-1; D uncertain. Germline CDR1 SEHNR, CDR2 FQNEAQ (reference sequence). This CDR3 region has 13 residues. V was pared by 0 bases and J by 4 bases, with 6 bases between. DNA of the CDR3: TGTGCCAGCAGCTTAGCGCGGGTCACTGAAGCTTTCTTT. It specifies CASSLARVTEAFF.

The J gene is TRBJ2-1, the V gene TRBV5-1; 8 positions agree with TRBD2. Looked up from germline, CDR1 is SGHRS and CDR2 is YFSETQ. The CDR3 contains 16 residues. Losses at the gene ends were 4 bases for V and 2 bases for J; bases not matched to a gene: 8. The CDR3 DNA reads TGCGCCAGCAGCCCCCTTGCGGGGGGCCCCTACAATGAGCAGTTCTTC. Amino acid sequence: CASSPLAGGPYNEQFF.

J is TRBJ1-1 and V is TRBV2; 9 nucleotides match TRBD1. V lost 11 bases, J lost 1 base, and 11 bases stayed unmatched. This CDR3 is 15 amino acids long. The germline V gene encodes CDR1 SNHLY and CDR2 FYNNEI. CDR3 loop: CAASPGGQGNTEAFF. The CDR3 region has the DNA TGTGCCGCCAGCCCGGGGGGACAGGGGAACACTGAAGCTTTCTTT.

The rearrangement uses TRBV5-5 and TRBJ1-2, with unresolved D. CDR1 SGHKS and CDR2 YYEKEE come from the germline V gene (reference sequence). This CDR3 is built from 11 residues. V gave up 6 bases and J gave up 2 bases, with 5 bases separating them. CDR3 protein: CASKQNYGYTF. CDR3 bases: TGTGCCAGCAAACAGAACTATGGCTACACCTTC.

The chain joins TRBV7-9 to TRBJ1-1, with a weak D call TRBD1 (6 bases). The CDR3 has 16 residues. Trimming took off 1 base at V and 4 bases at J, with 16 bases between the two ends. Per germline, CDR1 SEHNR and CDR2 FQNEAQ (reference sequence). CDR3: CASSLDRGQRFTEAFF. DNA of the CDR3: TGTGCCAGCAGCTTAGACCGTGGACAGAGGTTCACTGAAGCTTTCTTT.